These T cell receptor beta chains were read from a single sample in a study of T cells in Graves' hyperthyroidism and ophthalmopathy. Via MiXCR, TCRdb re-called the multiplex PCR reads, giving one row per CDR3 protein. The data contain hundreds of thousands of distinct CDR3 sequences, roughly 13% of them singletons. The sequenced material came from blood. The origin of the receptors is a woman aged 25 to 39 with Graves' hyperthyroidism. The CDR3 runs from the conserved cysteine through the conserved F or W. D genes are given only for firm matches. Expanded clones are given a class, and other clones once, few, many or no size at all.

J gene: TRBJ2-5; clone size: many; V gene: TRBV6-1; D gene: .; CDR3 DNA: TGTGCCAGCAGAAAGACAGGTGTGGAGACCCAGTACTTC; CDR3 protein: CASRKTGVETQYF
J gene: TRBJ2-1; clone size: .; V gene: TRBV10-3; D gene: .; CDR3 DNA: TGTGCCTCACAGGACAACAATAAGCAGTTCTTC; CDR3 protein: CASQDNNKQFF
J gene: TRBJ2-5; clone size: .; V gene: TRBV9; D gene: .; CDR3 DNA: TGTGCCAGCAGCACCGGGGTGGGGCAGTTCTCGCGCCTAGAAGAGACCCAGTACTTC; CDR3 protein: CASSTGVGQFSRLEETQYF
J gene: TRBJ2-2; clone size: many; V gene: TRBV28; D gene: .; CDR3 DNA: TGTGCCAGCAATGGCGGGACGAACACCGGGGAGCTGTTTTTT; CDR3 protein: CASNGGTNTGELFF
J gene: TRBJ2-5; clone size: few; V gene: TRBV7-9; D gene: .; CDR3 DNA: TGTGCCAGCAGCTTAAGGAGGGGGCCCAGAAGACAGGGAGTAGAGACCCAGTACTTC; CDR3 protein: CASSLRRGPRRQGVETQYF
J gene: TRBJ2-2; clone size: .; V gene: TRBV7-6; D gene: .; CDR3 DNA: TGTGCCAGCAGCAAAACTCGGGGGCCCCTCCTGCAGAACACCGGGGAGCTGTTTTTT; CDR3 protein: CASSKTRGPLLQNTGELFF
J gene: TRBJ2-1; clone size: many; V gene: TRBV18; D gene: TRBD1; CDR3 DNA: TGTGCCAGCTCACTGACAGGGGAGCAGTTCTTC; CDR3 protein: CASSLTGEQFF
J gene: TRBJ2-7; clone size: many; V gene: TRBV11-2; D gene: TRBD2; CDR3 DNA: TGTGCCAGCAGCTCCCTTAGCGGGAGGGCCGGGTACGAGCAGTACTTC; CDR3 protein: CASSSLSGRAGYEQYF
J gene: TRBJ2-7; clone size: many; V gene: TRBV7-2; D gene: .; CDR3 DNA: TGTGCCAGCAGCTTGGACGGATCCGTCTACGAGCAGTACTTC; CDR3 protein: CASSLDGSVYEQYF
J gene: TRBJ2-1; clone size: many; V gene: TRBV2; D gene: TRBD1; CDR3 DNA: TGTGCCAGCAGTGACGGGACAGGGGGGTCGTATGAGCAGTTCTTC; CDR3 protein: CASSDGTGGSYEQFF
J gene: TRBJ1-6; clone size: many; V gene: TRBV10-1; D gene: .; CDR3 DNA: TGCGCCAGCAGTGAGTCAGCGGAGTGGAATTCACCCCTCCACTTT; CDR3 protein: CASSESAEWNSPLHF
J gene: TRBJ2-3; clone size: many; V gene: TRBV11-2; D gene: .; CDR3 DNA: TGTGCCAGCAGGGAAACCACGGGAGAAGGTCGAGATACGCAGTATTTT; CDR3 protein: CASRETTGEGRDTQYF
J gene: TRBJ2-5; clone size: .; V gene: TRBV7-8; D gene: .; CDR3 DNA: TGTGCCAGCAGGCGACCTAGGAGGGAGACCCAGTACTTC; CDR3 protein: CASRRPRRETQYF
J gene: TRBJ2-7; clone size: .; V gene: TRBV27; D gene: .; CDR3 DNA: TGTGCCAGCAGCGGGGCGGGACAATGGTCCGACGAGCAGTACTTC; CDR3 protein: CASSGAGQWSDEQYF
J gene: TRBJ2-7; clone size: many; V gene: TRBV6-1; D gene: TRBD2; CDR3 DNA: TGTGCCAGCAGGGGACTAGCGGCTACCTACGAGCAGTACTTC; CDR3 protein: CASRGLAATYEQYF
J gene: TRBJ2-2; clone size: few; V gene: TRBV15; D gene: TRBD2; CDR3 DNA: TGTGCCACCAGTCCGGGGGGACTAGCGCGGAACACCGGGGAGCTGTTTTTT; CDR3 protein: CATSPGGLARNTGELFF
J gene: TRBJ2-2; clone size: many; V gene: TRBV7-2; D gene: .; CDR3 DNA: TGTGCCAGCAGCTTAGAGCAGTTTTGGAACACCGGGGAGCTGTTTTTT; CDR3 protein: CASSLEQFWNTGELFF
J gene: TRBJ1-6; clone size: few; V gene: TRBV4-2; D gene: .; CDR3 DNA: TGTGCCAGCAGCCAAGAGGCCCAGGGAGGCTCACCCCTCCACTTT; CDR3 protein: CASSQEAQGGSPLHF
J gene: TRBJ2-5; clone size: many; V gene: TRBV3-1; D gene: TRBD2; CDR3 DNA: TGTGCCAGCAGACGGGGGGAGGAGACCCAGTACTTC; CDR3 protein: CASRRGEETQYF
J gene: TRBJ2-7; clone size: few; V gene: TRBV29-1; D gene: .; CDR3 DNA: TGCAGCGGGGGAGAAGACTACGAGCAGTACTTC; CDR3 protein: CSGGEDYEQYF
J gene: TRBJ2-7; clone size: many; V gene: TRBV28; D gene: .; CDR3 DNA: TGTGCCAGCAGCCCTCCCCCGGGGGCCGAGCAGTACTTC; CDR3 protein: CASSPPPGAEQYF
J gene: TRBJ1-1; clone size: many; V gene: TRBV29-1; D gene: .; CDR3 DNA: TGCAGCGCAGACCGGGAGGACACGAACACTGAAGCTTTCTTT; CDR3 protein: CSADREDTNTEAFF
J gene: TRBJ2-1; clone size: many; V gene: TRBV7-7; D gene: TRBD1; CDR3 DNA: TGTGCTAGCAGCCCCGACAGGGCCACACAAAAGGAGGAGCAGTTCTTC; CDR3 protein: CASSPDRATQKEEQFF
J gene: TRBJ2-2; clone size: .; V gene: TRBV6-2/TRBV6-3; D gene: TRBD1; CDR3 DNA: TGTGCCAGCAGTTATGTGGGACAGATTACCGGGGAGCTGTTTTTT; CDR3 protein: CASSYVGQITGELFF
J gene: TRBJ2-1; clone size: .; V gene: TRBV3-1; D gene: TRBD2; CDR3 DNA: TGTGCCAGCAGCCTCATAGCGGGAGCTGGGAATGAGCAGTTCTTC; CDR3 protein: CASSLIAGAGNEQFF
J gene: TRBJ1-2; clone size: many; V gene: TRBV11-2; D gene: TRBD1; CDR3 DNA: TGTGCCAGCAGCCAAGACAGGGGGCCTGGCTACACCTTC; CDR3 protein: CASSQDRGPGYTF
J gene: TRBJ1-1; clone size: .; V gene: TRBV6-4; D gene: .; CDR3 DNA: TGTGCCAGCAGTCAATCCCCAGGGAACACTGAAGCTTTCTTT; CDR3 protein: CASSQSPGNTEAFF
J gene: TRBJ2-1; clone size: .; V gene: TRBV3-1; D gene: TRBD2; CDR3 DNA: TGTGCCAGCAGCCAGGGAGCGGGAGTGGATGAGCAGTTCTTC; CDR3 protein: CASSQGAGVDEQFF
J gene: TRBJ2-3; clone size: once; V gene: TRBV5-4; D gene: TRBD2; CDR3 DNA: TGTGCCAGCAGCTTCGAACTAGCGGGAGGCGCAGATACGCAGTATTTT; CDR3 protein: CASSFELAGGADTQYF
J gene: TRBJ2-2; clone size: many; V gene: TRBV7-2; D gene: TRBD1; CDR3 DNA: TGTGCCAGCAGCTGGGGGACAGGGCGGACCGGGGAGCTGTTTTTT; CDR3 protein: CASSWGTGRTGELFF
J gene: TRBJ2-1; clone size: .; V gene: TRBV19; D gene: .; CDR3 DNA: TGTGCCAGCGGGGGCAAGAGCTCCTACAATGAGCAGTTCTTC; CDR3 protein: CASGGKSSYNEQFF
J gene: TRBJ2-5; clone size: many; V gene: TRBV12-3/TRBV12-4; D gene: TRBD2; CDR3 DNA: TGTGCCAGCAGCCGACTAGCGGAGCAAGAGACCCAGTACTTC; CDR3 protein: CASSRLAEQETQYF